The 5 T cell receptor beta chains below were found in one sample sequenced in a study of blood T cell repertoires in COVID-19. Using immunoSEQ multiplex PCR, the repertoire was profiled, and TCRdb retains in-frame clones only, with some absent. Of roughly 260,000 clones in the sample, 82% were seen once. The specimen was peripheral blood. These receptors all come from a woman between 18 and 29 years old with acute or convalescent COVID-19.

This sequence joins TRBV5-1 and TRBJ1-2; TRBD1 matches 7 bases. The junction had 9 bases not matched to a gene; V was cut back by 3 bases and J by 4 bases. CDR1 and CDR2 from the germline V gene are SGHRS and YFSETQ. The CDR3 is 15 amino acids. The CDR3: CASSSLTGLTYGYTF. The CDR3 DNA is TGCGCCAGCAGCTCCCTGACAGGGCTTACCTATGGCTACACCTTC.

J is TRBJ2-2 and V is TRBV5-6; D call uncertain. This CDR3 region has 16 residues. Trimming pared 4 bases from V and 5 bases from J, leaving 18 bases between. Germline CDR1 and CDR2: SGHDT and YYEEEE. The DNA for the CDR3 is TGTGCCAGCAGCCCACCGAGCCTGCCAAATACCGGGGAGCTGTTTTTT. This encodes CASSPPSLPNTGELFF.

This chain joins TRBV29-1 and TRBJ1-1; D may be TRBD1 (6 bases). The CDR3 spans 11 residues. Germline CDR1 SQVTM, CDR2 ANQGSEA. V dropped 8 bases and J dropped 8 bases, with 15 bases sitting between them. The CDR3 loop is CSSHGGAEAFF. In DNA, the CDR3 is TGCAGCTCCCATGGGGGGGCCGAAGCTTTCTTT.

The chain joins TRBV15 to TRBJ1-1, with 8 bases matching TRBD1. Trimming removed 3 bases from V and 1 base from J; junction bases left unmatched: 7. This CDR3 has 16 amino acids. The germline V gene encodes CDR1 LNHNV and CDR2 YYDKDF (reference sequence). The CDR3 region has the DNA TGTGCCACCAGCAGGTACTATGGGACAGGGAACACTGAAGCTTTCTTT. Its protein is CATSRYYGTGNTEAFF. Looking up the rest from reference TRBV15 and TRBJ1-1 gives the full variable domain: DAMVIQNPRYQVTQFGKPVTLSCSQTLNHNVMYWYQQKSSQAPKLLFHYYDKDFNNEADTPDNFQSRRPNTSFCFLDIRSPGLGDTAMYLCATSRYYGTGNTEAFFGQGTRLTVV.

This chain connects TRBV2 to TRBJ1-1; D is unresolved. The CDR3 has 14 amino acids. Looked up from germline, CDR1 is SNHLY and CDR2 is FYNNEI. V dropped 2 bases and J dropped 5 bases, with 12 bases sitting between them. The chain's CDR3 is CASSERGPETEAFF. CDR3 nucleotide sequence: TGTGCCAGCAGTGAAAGAGGCCCGGAGACTGAAGCTTTCTTT.